This entry lists 25 T cell receptor beta chains sequenced from one sample in a study of shared clonotypes between healthy human individuals. The method was immunoSEQ multiplex PCR; TCRdb's version includes in-frame clones alone and lacks a portion of them. The sample has 2 million to 2.5 million clones; 90% to 95% are singletons. The sequenced sample was naive CD4+ T cells sorted from blood. Sample subset: CD45RA+ positively selected. Receptors originate from a man between 18 and 29 years old in good health.

The chain employs TRBV5-1 and TRBJ2-7; the D gene could be TRBD1 or TRBD2 (6 bases each). V gave up 0 bases and J gave up 2 bases, with 12 bases separating them. The germline V gene has CDR1 SGHRS and CDR2 YFSETQ. The CDR3 covers 15 residues. This chain's CDR3 is CASSLVGGAPYEQYF. In DNA, the CDR3 is TGCGCCAGCAGCTTGGTGGGGGGCGCGCCCTACGAGCAGTACTTC. Supplemented by reference TRBV5-1 and TRBJ2-7, the full variable domain reads KAGVTQTPRYLIKTRGQQVTLSCSPISGHRSVSWYQQTPGQGLQFLFEYFSETQRNKGNFPGRFSGRQFSNSRSEMNVSTLELGDSALYLCASSLVGGAPYEQYFGPGTRLTVT.

The rearrangement links TRBV14 to TRBJ1-2; D remains ambiguous. This CDR3 spans 17 amino acids. Trimming removed 0 bases from V and 3 bases from J, with 17 bases in between. Germline assignment: CDR1 SGHDN and CDR2 FVKESK. CDR3 residues: CASSQDLTGFRDYGYTF. The CDR3 DNA sequence: TGTGCCAGCAGCCAAGATCTTACGGGGTTTAGAGACTATGGCTACACCTTC.

As concerns this clone: A junction end diverges from the germline sequence, so it may reflect a read error. The CDR3 reads CASTYYYTGELFF. DNA of the CDR3: TGTGCCAGCACTTACTACTATACCGGGGAGCTGTTTTTT. The chain links TRBV6-5 to TRBJ2-2; unclear D gene. The CDR3 length is 13 residues. Germline V gene lookup returns CDR1 MNHEY and CDR2 SVGAGI.

V usage is TRBV6-5 and J usage is TRBJ2-7; D gene ambiguous. Per the germline V gene, CDR1 is MNHEY and CDR2 is SVGAGI. The ends were cut back, 8 bases at V and 4 bases at J, with 12 bases in the middle. The CDR3 covers 12 residues. Here the CDR3 DNA reads TGTGCCAGCGGCTTGGGATATTACGAGCAGTACTTC. Translated, it gives CASGLGYYEQYF.

This chain uses TRBV30 with TRBJ2-1; D call uncertain. Germline-derived CDR1 and CDR2 are GTSNPN and SVGIG (reference sequence). Deletions cut 4 bases from V and 0 bases from J, with 13 bases between. The CDR3 has 15 amino acids. The CDR3 region is CAWTGPRSSYNEQFF. The CDR3 coding sequence is TGTGCCTGGACAGGACCCCGGAGCTCCTACAATGAGCAGTTCTTC.

The chain has TRBV25-1 and TRBJ2-3; possible D gene TRBD2, 6 bases. V was shortened by 4 bases and J by 8 bases, with 16 bases between the two germline ends. The CDR3 covers 14 residues. Germline V CDR1 and CDR2: MGHDK, SYGVNS. CDR3 DNA sequence: TGTGCCAGCAGTGGGATAGGTCAGGGAGGTACGCAGTATTTT. This codes for CASSGIGQGGTQYF.

The gene calls are TRBV7-2 and TRBJ2-1, with 10 bases aligning to TRBD2. The CDR3 length is 17 residues. The germline gives CDR1 SGHTA, CDR2 FQGNSA. V lost 1 base to trimming and J lost 8 bases; unmatched junction nucleotides: 11. The CDR3 sequence: CASSLGGSGRASYEQFF. In DNA form, the CDR3 reads TGTGCCAGCAGCTTAGGAGGGAGCGGGAGGGCCTCTTATGAGCAGTTCTTC. The full variable domain, with the rest looked up from reference TRBV7-2 and TRBJ2-1, is GAGVSQSPSNKVTEKGKDVELRCDPISGHTALYWYRQSLGQGLEFLIYFQGNSAPDKSGLPSDRFSAERTGGSVSTLTIQRTQQEDSAVYLCASSLGGSGRASYEQFFGPGTRLTVL.

The chain employs TRBV10-3 and TRBJ2-7, with 9 bases identical to TRBD1. The V gene's germline CDR1 is ENHRY and CDR2 SYGVKD. Germline trimming cut 8 bases from V and 4 bases from J; bases unmatched to any gene: 3. This CDR3 comprises 12 residues. CDR3 amino acids: CAIGQGRYEQYF. The CDR3 DNA reads as TGTGCCATCGGACAGGGGCGGTACGAGCAGTACTTC.

The genes are TRBV5-4 and TRBJ1-4, with D perhaps matching TRBD1 (6 bases). CDR1 is SGHNT, CDR2 YYREEE, per germline (reference sequence). The CDR3 loop spans 13 amino acids. V lost 5 bases, J lost 4 bases, and 9 bases lay in between. CDR3 loop: CASRTGVNEKLFF. The CDR3 DNA is TGTGCCAGCAGGACAGGAGTTAATGAAAAACTGTTTTTT. Together with reference TRBV5-4 and TRBJ1-4, the CDR3 gives the full variable domain: ETGVTQSPTHLIKTRGQQVTLRCSSQSGHNTVSWYQQALGQGPQFIFQYYREEENGRGNFPPRFSGLQFPNYSSELNVNALELDDSALYLCASRTGVNEKLFFGSGTQLSVL.

In nucleotides, the CDR3 is TGTGCCTGGAGTGCCGGGGAGAGCACAGATACGCAGTATTTT. This gives the protein CAWSAGESTDTQYF. The chain links TRBV30 to TRBJ2-3; D possibly corresponds to TRBD2 (5 bases). The germline gives CDR1 GTSNPN, CDR2 SVGIG (reference sequence). Deletions cut 1 base from V and 0 bases from J, with 8 bases between. There are 14 residues in the CDR3.

This clone came up once. The chain is built from TRBV11-2 and TRBJ2-5, with a weak D call TRBD2 (6 bases). CDR3 length: 16 residues. Trimming cost V 5 bases and J 3 bases, with 19 bases left between them. The germline gives CDR1 SGHAT, CDR2 FQNNGV. As DNA, the CDR3 is TGTGCCAGCAGCCCCAGCAGCTGGGGGGAGGAAGAGACCCAGTACTTC. The encoded protein is CASSPSSWGEEETQYF.

The chain is built from TRBV5-6 and TRBJ1-2; 8 bases map to TRBD1. CDR1 SGHDT and CDR2 YYEEEE come from the germline V gene. The V and J ends lost 0 bases and 2 bases, in that order; junction bases with no gene match: 3. CDR3 length: 15 amino acids. CDR3 region: CASSLDTGGNYGYTF. In DNA form, the CDR3 reads TGTGCCAGCAGCTTGGATACAGGGGGGAACTATGGCTACACCTTC.

This rearrangement joins TRBV7-2 to TRBJ1-5; D remains unclear. V was cut by 5 bases and J by 0 bases, with 11 bases left in between. CDR1 and CDR2 from the germline V gene are SGHTA and FQGNSA. The CDR3 extends over 15 amino acids. The CDR3 nucleotides read TGTGCCAGCAGCCCTACTTTCCGTAGCAATCAGCCCCAGCATTTT. Its protein product is CASSPTFRSNQPQHF.

V gene TRBV18 combines with J gene TRBJ2-3, with 7 bases matching TRBD2. The CDR3 has 18 residues. CDR1 is KGHSH and CDR2 is LQKENI in the germline V gene. V gave up 2 bases and J gave up 1 base; unmatched junction bases: 12. CDR3 in amino acids: CASSPKSGTAGGTDTQYF. CDR3 sequence (DNA): TGTGCCAGCTCACCAAAATCCGGGACGGCGGGGGGCACAGATACGCAGTATTTT.

The rearrangement joins TRBV5-5 to TRBJ1-4; 8 positions agree with TRBD1. Per germline, CDR1 SGHKS and CDR2 YYEKEE (reference sequence). Trimming removed 4 bases from V and 12 bases from J; junction bases left unmatched: 8. CDR3 length equals 13 residues. The CDR3 nucleotides are TGTGCCAGCAGCCCTGGGACAGGAGAGGAACTGTTTTTT. Translation gives CASSPGTGEELFF.

V and J are TRBV18 and TRBJ2-2, with TRBD2 as a possible D gene (5 bases). The CDR3 runs to 15 residues. Trimming stripped 0 bases from V and 6 bases from J, with 11 bases between. Germline V gene sequence: CDR1 KGHSH, CDR2 LQKENI. CDR3 bases: TGTGCCAGCTCACCACCGACTCCCGGGGCCGGGGAGCTGTTTTTT. This gives the protein CASSPPTPGAGELFF. Based on the CDR3 plus reference TRBV18 and TRBJ2-2, the full variable domain is NAGVMQNPRHLVRRRGQEARLRCSPMKGHSHVYWYRQLPEEGLKFMVYLQKENIIDESGMPKERFSAEFPKEGPSILRIQQVVRGDSAAYFCASSPPTPGAGELFFGEGSRLTVL.

Remarks on this clone: Compared with germline, one end of the junction differs, possibly owing to a read error. The chain has TRBV5-1 and TRBJ2-7; 7 bases line up with TRBD2. This CDR3 has 14 residues. CDR1 and CDR2 (germline): SGHRS, YFSETQ. CDR3: CASSSGGPSSEQYF. CDR3 nucleotides: TGCGCCAGCAGCTCGGGGGGTCCCTCCTCCGAGCAGTACTTC.

This clone was seen a few times. This chain connects TRBV9 to TRBJ1-3; 7 nucleotides align to TRBD1. The CDR3 is made up of 15 amino acids. V was pared by 0 bases and J by 4 bases, with 4 bases of the junction left unmatched. The V gene's germline CDR1 is SGDLS and CDR2 YYNGEE. Here the CDR3 DNA reads TGTGCCAGCAGCGTAGGGACAGGCCCGGGAAACACCATATATTTT. Encoded protein: CASSVGTGPGNTIYF.

The V call is TRBV11-2, the J call TRBJ2-4; TRBD2 might be the D (7 bases). Germline CDR1 reads SGHAT; CDR2 reads FQNNGV. The CDR3 consists of 11 residues. Between the trimmed V and J ends, which lost 2 bases and 15 bases, there was a span of 11 bases. This chain's CDR3 is CASSLSGTLYF. For the CDR3, the DNA is TGTGCCAGCAGCTTAAGCGGGACACTGTACTTC.

The V call is TRBV6-5, the J call TRBJ1-4, with a possible D match to TRBD1 (5 bases). The CDR3 covers 16 residues. V lost 0 bases to trimming and J lost 8 bases, with 16 bases between them. From germline, CDR1 is MNHEY and CDR2 SVGAGI. The CDR3 DNA is TGTGCCAGCAGTTACTCGCAGGGCGCGATTTGGGAAAAACTGTTTTTT. Translated, it gives CASSYSQGAIWEKLFF.

In the case of this clone: This sample includes further DNA sequences coding for the same CDR3. The J gene is TRBJ1-3, the V gene TRBV6-6; 7 bases map to TRBD1. Germline CDR1 is MNHNY and CDR2 is SVGAGI (reference sequence). CDR3 length: 13 amino acids. V dropped 6 bases and J dropped 4; count of bases not matched to a gene: 3. This chain's CDR3 is CASSSTGGNTIYF. The DNA of the CDR3 is TGTGCCAGCAGCTCGACAGGGGGAAACACCATATATTTT.

V is TRBV25-1 and J is TRBJ1-4; D is uncertain. CDR3 size: 16 residues. The V end was cut by 1 base, the J end by 1 base, with 10 bases between. Germline V CDR1 and CDR2: MGHDK, SYGVNS. The CDR3 DNA reads as TGTGCCAGCAGTGAATTCGGGCGGGGAACTAATGAAAAACTGTTTTTT. The encoded protein is CASSEFGRGTNEKLFF.

The J gene is TRBJ1-4, the V gene TRBV19; possible D gene TRBD1, 5 bases. V shed 6 bases and J shed 5 bases, with 13 bases lying between them. CDR1 is LNHDA, CDR2 SQIVND, per germline (reference sequence). The CDR3 sequence is 14 residues long. CDR3 in DNA: TGTGCCAGTAGCTTAGACAGCGGAAATGAAAAACTGTTTTTT. The encoded protein is CASSLDSGNEKLFF.

The rearrangement joins TRBV6-6 to TRBJ2-7; D might be TRBD2 (6 bases). This CDR3 has 14 residues. Trimming pared 6 bases from V and 0 bases from J, leaving 12 bases between. CDR1 MNHNY and CDR2 SVGAGI come from the germline V gene (reference sequence). Here the CDR3 DNA reads TGTGCCAGCAGGGGGACTTCCAGCTCCTACGAGCAGTACTTC. It encodes CASRGTSSSYEQYF.

The CDR3 nucleotides read TGTGCCAGCAGCGTAGTAGCCTTTGGGGCCAACGTCCTGACTTTC. As protein: CASSVVAFGANVLTF. The rearrangement links TRBV9 to TRBJ2-6; D gene ambiguous. V lost 0 bases and J 3 bases, leaving 7 bases between the germline ends. The germline V gene has CDR1 SGDLS and CDR2 YYNGEE. CDR3 length: 15 residues.